This passage covers 4 T cell receptor beta chains from one sample sequenced in a study of blood T cell repertoires in COVID-19. The repertoire was sequenced with immunoSEQ multiplex PCR; TCRdb's copy has only in-frame clones and lacks some. The data contain tens of thousands of clones, around 87% of them singletons. The sequenced material came from peripheral blood. All receptors derive from a woman older than 75 with active or convalescent COVID-19.

J is TRBJ1-1 and V is TRBV7-2; TRBD1 agrees at 8 bases. This CDR3 has 14 amino acids. Germline CDR1 and CDR2: SGHTA and FQGNSA. J lost 3 bases, V lost 5 bases, and 5 bases had no gene match. The CDR3 DNA reads as TGTGCCAGCAGCCGGACAGGGTCGGACACTGAAGCTTTCTTT. Translating gives CASSRTGSDTEAFF.

The count of this clone is one. This chain links TRBV28 with TRBJ2-7, with D maybe TRBD2 (6 bases). This CDR3 is 14 amino acids long. CDR1 is MDHEN, CDR2 SYDVKM, per germline. Trimming shortened V by 3 bases and J by 4 bases, and 13 bases separated the two germline ends. CDR3 amino acids: CASSLGGNLYEQYF. The CDR3 coding sequence is TGTGCCAGCAGTTTGGGGGGAAACTTGTACGAGCAGTACTTC.

Comments on this clone: At one boundary the junction diverges from the germline segment, which might be a read error. CDR3 region: CAGSELGQGTGYTF. DNA for the CDR3: TGCGCCGGCAGTGAGTTAGGACAGGGAACTGGCTACACCTTC. The chain links TRBV10-2 to TRBJ1-2; 8 nucleotides agree with TRBD1. Per the germline V gene, CDR1 is WSHSY and CDR2 is SAAADI. The CDR3 contains 14 residues.

This clone was picked up a small number of times. The chain is built from TRBV28 and TRBJ2-7; D is possibly TRBD1 (5 bases). The CDR3 totals 12 residues. V was cut by 2 bases and J by 4 bases, with 6 bases left in between. From germline, CDR1 is MDHEN and CDR2 SYDVKM. CDR3 sequence reads: CASSLGAYEQYF. CDR3 coding DNA: TGTGCCAGCAGTTTAGGGGCGTACGAGCAGTACTTC.